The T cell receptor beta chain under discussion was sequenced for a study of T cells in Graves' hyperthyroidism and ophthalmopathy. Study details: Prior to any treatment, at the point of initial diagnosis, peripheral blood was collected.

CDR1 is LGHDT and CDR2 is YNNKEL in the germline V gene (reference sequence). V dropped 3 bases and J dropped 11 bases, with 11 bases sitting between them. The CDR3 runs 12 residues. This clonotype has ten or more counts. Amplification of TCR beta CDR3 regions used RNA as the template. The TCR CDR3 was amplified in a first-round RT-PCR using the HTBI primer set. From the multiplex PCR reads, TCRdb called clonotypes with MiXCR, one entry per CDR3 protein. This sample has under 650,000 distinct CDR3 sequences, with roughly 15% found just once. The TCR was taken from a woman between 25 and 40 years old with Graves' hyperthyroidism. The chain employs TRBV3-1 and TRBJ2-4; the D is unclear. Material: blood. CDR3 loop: CASSQTRLVQYF. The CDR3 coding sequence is TGTGCCAGCAGCCAGACTCGACTTGTTCAGTACTTC.